This T cell receptor (beta chain) is from a study of CD8 T cells in Susac syndrome. About the study: At the time of blood draw, patients with Susac syndrome were therapy-naive, receiving corticosteroids, or receiving intravenous immunoglobulin alone.

RNA, at roughly 0.45 to 1 ug, was reverse transcribed with random hexamers. TCRdb ran MiXCR on the immunoSEQ multiplex PCR reads and lists one entry per CDR3 protein. The table has 100,000 to 150,000 distinct CDR3 sequences, around 94% seen once. This clonotype was seen once. This sequence was found in a human donor with Susac syndrome. The sample was CD8+ T cells from PBMCs.

CDR3 loop: CASSYASGGTDTQYF. The CDR3 DNA sequence: TGTGCCAGCAGTTACGCTAGCGGGGGCACAGATACGCAGTATTTT. V usage is TRBV6-2 or TRBV6-3 and J usage is TRBJ2-3; 9 positions agree with TRBD2. The junction had 1 base not matched to a gene; V was cut back by 2 bases and J by 1 base. From germline, CDR1 is MNHEY and CDR2 SVGEGT. This CDR3 contains 15 residues.